The rows below give T cell receptor beta chains drawn from one sample of a study of cytomegalovirus exposure and HLA in healthy donors. The repertoire was sequenced with immunoSEQ multiplex PCR; TCRdb's copy has only in-frame clones and lacks some. In the table there are 90,000 to 140,000 clones, 75% to 85% of which are singletons. The sequenced sample consisted of PBMCs. These receptors all stem from a young man in good health and CMV-seronegative. The CDR3 runs from the conserved cysteine through the conserved F or W. D genes are given only for firm matches. Size is omitted from some rows. Given values are once, few, many or a class for expanded clones.

J	size	length	D	V	CDR3	DNA
TRBJ1-5	-	16	-	TRBV4-1	CASSQDPGGRNQPQHF	TGCGCCAGCAGCCAAGATCCGGGGGGGAGAAATCAGCCCCAGCATTTT
TRBJ1-4	-	12	-	TRBV5-4	CASSVGNEKLFF	TGTGCCAGCAGCGTCGGGAATGAAAAACTGTTTTTT
TRBJ1-2	once	16	-	TRBV28	CASRTTSGRGIYGYTF	TGTGCCAGCAGAACCACCTCAGGGAGGGGGATCTATGGCTACACCTTC
TRBJ2-1	-	15	TRBD2	TRBV2	CASNGAGGPYNEQFF	TGTGCCAGCAACGGAGCGGGGGGGCCATACAATGAGCAGTTCTTC
TRBJ1-5	-	16	TRBD1	TRBV6-6	CASSYGVGTGHQPQHF	TGTGCCAGCAGTTATGGGGTAGGGACAGGGCATCAGCCCCAGCATTTT
TRBJ2-7	-	16	TRBD2	TRBV9	CASSPGGAGGASEQYF	TGTGCCAGCAGCCCCGGGGGGGCGGGAGGGGCCAGCGAGCAGTACTTC
TRBJ2-3	-	15	TRBD2	TRBV9	CASSVSGRDSDTQYF	TGTGCCAGCAGCGTGAGCGGGAGAGACTCAGATACGCAGTATTTT
TRBJ1-2	-	13	-	TRBV5-6	CASSLAEGRQVNF	TGTGCCAGCAGCTTGGCCGAAGGCCGACAGGTTAACTTC
TRBJ2-7	-	15	-	TRBV10-3	CAISESLESAHEQYF	TGTGCCATCAGTGAGTCGCTAGAGTCGGCCCACGAGCAGTACTTC
TRBJ2-1	-	13	-	TRBV6-6	CASSYEAGNEQFF	TGTGCCAGCAGTTACGAGGCGGGGAATGAGCAGTTCTTC
TRBJ1-1	once	13	-	TRBV28	CASRNILSTEAFF	TGTGCCAGCAGAAATATATTGAGCACTGAAGCTTTCTTT
TRBJ2-2	-	15	-	TRBV11-3	CASSPQTGDTGELFF	TGTGCCAGCAGCCCCCAGACAGGCGACACCGGGGAGCTGTTTTTT
TRBJ2-3	-	18	TRBD1	TRBV4-1	CASSQGTSAQGKTDTQYF	TGCGCCAGCAGCCAAGGGACTTCGGCACAGGGGAAAACAGATACGCAGTATTTT
TRBJ1-1	-	14	TRBD1	TRBV6-1	CASSSSGGVTEAFF	TGTGCCAGCAGTAGTTCAGGGGGCGTCACTGAAGCTTTCTTT
TRBJ2-5	-	16	TRBD1	TRBV11-3	CASSSRTGGTQETQYF	TGTGCCAGCAGCTCTCGCACAGGGGGCACCCAAGAGACCCAGTACTTC
TRBJ2-3	-	15	TRBD2	TRBV5-6	CASSMTSGGPDTQYF	TGTGCCAGCAGCATGACTAGCGGTGGGCCAGATACGCAGTATTTT
TRBJ2-7	-	15	TRBD2	TRBV7-2	CASSPKAGGGHEQYF	TGTGCCAGCAGCCCAAAAGCGGGGGGCGGGCACGAGCAGTACTTC
TRBJ2-3	-	14	-	TRBV10-3	CAISESRDTDTQYF	TGTGCCATCAGTGAGTCGAGAGACACAGATACGCAGTATTTT
TRBJ1-2	-	14	TRBD1	TRBV6-6	CASSPGQGSYGYTF	TGTGCCAGCAGTCCGGGACAGGGAAGCTATGGCTACACCTTC
TRBJ1-4	-	14	-	TRBV6-5	CASRSPATNEKLFF	TGTGCCAGCCGATCCCCGGCAACTAATGAAAAACTGTTTTTT
TRBJ1-1	-	15	-	TRBV5-1	CASSGGSQGNTEAFF	TGCGCCAGCAGCGGGGGGTCCCAAGGGAACACTGAAGCTTTCTTT
TRBJ2-7	-	13	-	TRBV28	CATTTTGHYEQYF	TGTGCCACCACAACAACAGGACACTACGAGCAGTACTTC
TRBJ1-2	few	14	-	TRBV6-5	CARAQTTGINGYTF	TGTGCCAGAGCCCAAACTACAGGGATCAATGGCTACACCTTC
TRBJ2-1	-	16	-	TRBV10-3	CAISESLGPASNEQFF	TGTGCCATCAGTGAGTCGCTAGGTCCAGCGAGCAATGAGCAGTTCTTC
TRBJ1-5	-	14	-	TRBV15	CATSPGGGNQPQHF	TGTGCCACCAGCCCAGGAGGGGGCAATCAGCCCCAGCATTTT
TRBJ2-2	-	16	TRBD2	TRBV7-3	CASSSRLAGGTGELFF	TGTGCCAGCAGCTCACGACTAGCGGGAGGGACCGGGGAGCTGTTTTTT
TRBJ1-1	-	13	-	TRBV6-1	CASKGRVGPEAFF	TGTGCCAGCAAAGGCAGGGTTGGTCCTGAAGCTTTCTTT
TRBJ1-1	-	14	TRBD1	TRBV10-2	CASSVQGANTEAFF	TGCGCCAGCAGTGTACAGGGGGCGAACACTGAAGCTTTCTTT
TRBJ1-3	few	15	-	TRBV4-3	CASSQEVGALVTIYF	TGCGCCAGCAGCCAAGAGGTGGGAGCCCTTGTCACCATATATTTT
TRBJ2-7	-	14	TRBD2	TRBV6-5	CASNEVGRAYEQYF	TGTGCCAGCAACGAAGTCGGGAGGGCCTACGAGCAGTACTTC
TRBJ2-5	-	15	-	TRBV4-1	CASSQGPARSETQYF	TGCGCCAGCAGCCAAGGGCCAGCCCGGAGCGAGACCCAGTACTTC
TRBJ1-2	once	13	-	TRBV13	CASSLWAPEGYTF	TGTGCCAGCAGCTTATGGGCCCCCGAGGGCTACACCTTC
TRBJ2-2	-	15	-	TRBV5-6	CASSLGLVNTGELFF	TGTGCCAGCAGCTTGGGACTAGTGAACACCGGGGAGCTGTTTTTT
TRBJ1-2	-	14	TRBD1	TRBV19	CASSSGQAAWGYTF	TGTGCCAGTAGCTCTGGACAGGCGGCTTGGGGCTACACCTTC
TRBJ2-2	-	19	TRBD1	TRBV7-6	CASSPQDRGQKGSTGELFF	TGTGCCAGCAGCCCCCAGGACAGGGGGCAGAAAGGAAGCACCGGGGAGCTGTTTTTT
TRBJ2-5	-	17	TRBD2	TRBV28	CASSLSAGGPSRETQYF	TGTGCCAGCAGTTTATCAGCGGGAGGGCCCTCGAGAGAGACCCAGTACTTC
TRBJ2-1	few	15	TRBD2	TRBV6-5	CASKAGLDYYNEQFF	TGTGCCAGCAAAGCGGGACTAGACTACTACAATGAGCAGTTCTTC
TRBJ2-1	-	14	TRBD2	TRBV19	CASSSTRLADEQFF	TGTGCCAGTAGCTCCACCCGACTAGCCGATGAGCAGTTCTTC
TRBJ2-6	few	14	-	TRBV5-4	CASSPSSGANVLTF	TGTGCCAGCAGCCCCTCCTCTGGGGCCAACGTCCTGACTTTC
TRBJ1-6	-	15	-	TRBV30	CAWTSQGSYNSPLHF	TGTGCCTGGACGTCGCAGGGCTCCTATAATTCACCCCTCCACTTT
TRBJ2-5	-	15	TRBD2	TRBV28	CASSSPGGRGETQYF	TGTGCCAGCAGTTCCCCCGGCGGGAGAGGGGAGACCCAGTACTTC
TRBJ2-1	-	15	TRBD2	TRBV27	CASSISGTSYNEQFF	TGTGCCAGCAGCATTAGCGGGACCTCCTACAATGAGCAGTTCTTC
TRBJ2-7	-	15	TRBD1	TRBV27	CASSSRTGAEYEQYF	TGTGCCAGCAGTTCCCGGACAGGGGCGGAATACGAGCAGTACTTC
TRBJ1-1	-	16	-	TRBV7-9	CSSSRSTGTGRPEAFF	TGTTCCAGCAGCCGATCAACCGGGACCGGGAGGCCTGAAGCTTTCTTT
TRBJ2-5	-	13	-	TRBV14	CASSQDLMGAPNF	TGTGCCAGCAGCCAAGATCTTATGGGAGCCCCCAACTTC